Listed below are T cell receptor beta chains from one sample, sequenced in a study of T cell responses to AZD1222 COVID-19 vaccine. Profiling relied on immunoSEQ multiplex PCR, and the TCRdb table lists in-frame clones only, not all of them. The profile covers 180,000 or so clones, with roughly 94% appearing a single time and about 0.64% taken by the ten largest. Specimen: peripheral blood, collected on day 0 of AZD1222 vaccination. The receptors were gathered from an adult in good health. Both conserved end residues are part of each CDR3. Fields, in order: CDR3 length, D gene, V gene, clone size, J gene, CDR3 protein, CDR3 DNA. D genes are given only for firm matches. Clone size is shown for a subset of rows, as once, few, many or a class of expanded clone.

CDR3 length: 15; D gene: .; V gene: TRBV6-5; clone size: .; J gene: TRBJ2-1; CDR3 protein: CASMITPLVGNEQFF; CDR3 DNA: TGTGCCAGCATGATTACCCCCCTAGTAGGGAATGAGCAGTTCTTC
CDR3 length: 11; D gene: .; V gene: TRBV6-5; clone size: .; J gene: TRBJ1-1; CDR3 protein: CASRVNTEAFF; CDR3 DNA: TGTGCCAGTCGGGTGAACACTGAAGCTTTCTTT
CDR3 length: 18; D gene: .; V gene: TRBV27; clone size: .; J gene: TRBJ1-4; CDR3 protein: CASSPDRVPSATNEKLFF; CDR3 DNA: TGTGCCAGCAGTCCCGACCGGGTCCCGTCTGCAACTAATGAAAAACTGTTTTTT
CDR3 length: 16; D gene: .; V gene: TRBV6-1; clone size: .; J gene: TRBJ1-2; CDR3 protein: CASSEGGYHGFYGYTF; CDR3 DNA: TGTGCCAGCAGTGAGGGGGGTTACCATGGGTTTTATGGCTACACCTTC
CDR3 length: 13; D gene: .; V gene: TRBV19; clone size: .; J gene: TRBJ2-7; CDR3 protein: CASSAGRSYEQYF; CDR3 DNA: TGTGCCAGTAGCGCAGGGCGCTCCTACGAGCAGTACTTC
CDR3 length: 16; D gene: TRBD1; V gene: TRBV18; clone size: .; J gene: TRBJ1-2; CDR3 protein: CASSLTSRGLPYGYTF; CDR3 DNA: TGTGCCAGCTCACTTACGTCGAGGGGGCTCCCATATGGCTACACCTTC
CDR3 length: 13; D gene: .; V gene: TRBV7-9; clone size: .; J gene: TRBJ1-2; CDR3 protein: CASSFSSNYGYTF; CDR3 DNA: TGTGCCAGCAGCTTCAGTTCTAACTATGGCTACACCTTC
CDR3 length: 16; D gene: TRBD1; V gene: TRBV7-9; clone size: .; J gene: TRBJ1-1; CDR3 protein: CASSPKGQGLATEAFF; CDR3 DNA: TGTGCCAGCAGCCCAAAGGGACAGGGCCTGGCCACTGAAGCTTTCTTT
CDR3 length: 14; D gene: TRBD1; V gene: TRBV7-9; clone size: once; J gene: TRBJ1-2; CDR3 protein: CASSLGQGNYGYTF; CDR3 DNA: TGTGCCAGCAGCCTGGGACAGGGGAACTATGGCTACACCTTC
CDR3 length: 13; D gene: .; V gene: TRBV30; clone size: .; J gene: TRBJ1-2; CDR3 protein: CAWSPQANYGYTF; CDR3 DNA: TGTGCCTGGAGCCCTCAAGCTAACTATGGCTACACCTTC
CDR3 length: 14; D gene: TRBD1; V gene: TRBV10-2; clone size: .; J gene: TRBJ1-4; CDR3 protein: CASSAGQSNEKLFF; CDR3 DNA: TGCGCCAGCAGCGCGGGACAGAGTAATGAAAAACTGTTTTTT
CDR3 length: 14; D gene: .; V gene: TRBV27; clone size: .; J gene: TRBJ1-1; CDR3 protein: CASSSQGSNTEAFF; CDR3 DNA: TGTGCCAGCAGTTCACAGGGATCTAACACTGAAGCTTTCTTT
CDR3 length: 16; D gene: .; V gene: TRBV3-1/TRBV3-2; clone size: .; J gene: TRBJ2-1; CDR3 protein: CASSQVGRAFYNEQFF; CDR3 DNA: TGTGCCAGCAGCCAAGTGGGACGGGCGTTTTACAATGAGCAGTTCTTC
CDR3 length: 13; D gene: .; V gene: TRBV5-6; clone size: .; J gene: TRBJ2-3; CDR3 protein: CASSHQVGDTQYF; CDR3 DNA: TGTGCCAGCAGCCATCAGGTTGGGGATACGCAGTATTTT
CDR3 length: 17; D gene: .; V gene: TRBV7-6; clone size: .; J gene: TRBJ2-1; CDR3 protein: CASSSLQTGRSYNEQFF; CDR3 DNA: TGTGCCAGCAGCTCCCTCCAGACAGGGAGGTCCTACAATGAGCAGTTCTTC
CDR3 length: 13; D gene: .; V gene: TRBV7-9; clone size: .; J gene: TRBJ1-1; CDR3 protein: CASSFVRGTEAFF; CDR3 DNA: TGTGCCAGCAGCTTCGTCCGGGGCACTGAAGCTTTCTTT
CDR3 length: 16; D gene: TRBD1; V gene: TRBV2; clone size: .; J gene: TRBJ1-2; CDR3 protein: CASQKGGTGWNYGYTF; CDR3 DNA: TGTGCCAGCCAGAAGGGGGGGACAGGGTGGAACTATGGCTACACCTTC
CDR3 length: 15; D gene: .; V gene: TRBV9; clone size: .; J gene: TRBJ1-1; CDR3 protein: CASSPLYGGNTEAFF; CDR3 DNA: TGTGCCAGCAGCCCCTTGTATGGGGGGAACACTGAAGCTTTCTTT
CDR3 length: 14; D gene: .; V gene: TRBV4-1; clone size: .; J gene: TRBJ2-2; CDR3 protein: CASSQDFRPGELFF; CDR3 DNA: TGCGCCAGCAGCCAAGATTTTCGTCCCGGGGAGCTGTTTTTT
CDR3 length: 14; D gene: .; V gene: TRBV5-5; clone size: .; J gene: TRBJ2-5; CDR3 protein: CASSFQGGAETQYF; CDR3 DNA: TGTGCCAGCAGCTTCCAGGGGGGTGCGGAGACCCAGTACTTC
CDR3 length: 11; D gene: .; V gene: TRBV5-1; clone size: once; J gene: TRBJ2-1; CDR3 protein: CASSGESEQFF; CDR3 DNA: TGCGCCAGCAGTGGGGAAAGTGAGCAGTTCTTC
CDR3 length: 14; D gene: .; V gene: TRBV18; clone size: .; J gene: TRBJ1-1; CDR3 protein: CASSLRQAEAGAFF; CDR3 DNA: TGTGCCAGCTCACTTAGACAGGCGGAAGCCGGTGCTTTCTTT
CDR3 length: 13; D gene: .; V gene: TRBV4-1; clone size: .; J gene: TRBJ1-1; CDR3 protein: CASSQDQITEAFF; CDR3 DNA: TGCGCCAGCAGCCAAGATCAGATTACTGAAGCTTTCTTT
CDR3 length: 11; D gene: .; V gene: TRBV6-5; clone size: once; J gene: TRBJ1-5; CDR3 protein: CASGDNQPQHF; CDR3 DNA: TGTGCCAGCGGGGATAATCAGCCCCAGCATTTT
CDR3 length: 12; D gene: .; V gene: TRBV29-1; clone size: .; J gene: TRBJ1-2; CDR3 protein: CSVEWGNYGYTF; CDR3 DNA: TGCAGCGTTGAGTGGGGTAACTATGGCTACACCTTC
CDR3 length: 17; D gene: .; V gene: TRBV4-1; clone size: .; J gene: TRBJ1-2; CDR3 protein: CASSQDEASGPRLGYTF; CDR3 DNA: TGCGCCAGCAGCCAAGATGAGGCATCGGGTCCTCGTTTGGGCTACACCTTC
CDR3 length: 15; D gene: TRBD2; V gene: TRBV19; clone size: .; J gene: TRBJ2-7; CDR3 protein: CASSIDGGPGGEQYF; CDR3 DNA: TGTGCCAGTAGTATTGATGGGGGACCGGGGGGCGAGCAGTACTTC
CDR3 length: 19; D gene: .; V gene: TRBV4-1; clone size: once; J gene: TRBJ1-2; CDR3 protein: CASTPFGRTPASPDYGYTF; CDR3 DNA: TGCGCCAGCACCCCCTTCGGACGGACCCCCGCCTCCCCAGACTATGGCTACACCTTC
CDR3 length: 14; D gene: .; V gene: TRBV6-5; clone size: .; J gene: TRBJ2-1; CDR3 protein: CASSSEGANNEQFF; CDR3 DNA: TGTGCCAGCAGTTCGGAGGGCGCAAACAATGAGCAGTTCTTC
CDR3 length: 15; D gene: TRBD2; V gene: TRBV6-5; clone size: .; J gene: TRBJ2-3; CDR3 protein: CASSYSGTRGDTQYF; CDR3 DNA: TGTGCCAGCAGTTACTCGGGGACTAGGGGAGATACGCAGTATTTT
CDR3 length: 15; D gene: .; V gene: TRBV12-2; clone size: .; J gene: TRBJ1-1; CDR3 protein: CASLKRGPLNTEAFF; CDR3 DNA: TGTGCAAGTCTTAAAAGGGGTCCCTTGAACACTGAAGCTTTCTTT
CDR3 length: 16; D gene: .; V gene: TRBV9; clone size: .; J gene: TRBJ2-3; CDR3 protein: CASSVLGGGFKDTQYF; CDR3 DNA: TGTGCCAGCAGCGTACTTGGTGGGGGCTTCAAGGATACGCAGTATTTT
CDR3 length: 15; D gene: .; V gene: TRBV6-1; clone size: .; J gene: TRBJ1-5; CDR3 protein: CASSEKVQGIGPQHF; CDR3 DNA: TGTGCCAGCAGTGAAAAGGTCCAGGGAATAGGGCCCCAGCATTTT
CDR3 length: 12; D gene: .; V gene: TRBV19; clone size: .; J gene: TRBJ1-1; CDR3 protein: CASNFPGTEAFF; CDR3 DNA: TGTGCCAGTAATTTCCCTGGGACTGAAGCTTTCTTT
CDR3 length: 12; D gene: .; V gene: TRBV5-5; clone size: .; J gene: TRBJ1-1; CDR3 protein: CASSLEATEAFF; CDR3 DNA: TGTGCCAGCAGCTTAGAGGCAACCGAAGCTTTCTTT
CDR3 length: 13; D gene: .; V gene: TRBV5-1; clone size: .; J gene: TRBJ2-3; CDR3 protein: CASSLGSTDTQYF; CDR3 DNA: TGCGCCAGCAGCTTGGGGTCCACAGATACGCAGTATTTT
CDR3 length: 16; D gene: TRBD2; V gene: TRBV10-3; clone size: .; J gene: TRBJ2-1; CDR3 protein: CAIRGGRREDGNEQFF; CDR3 DNA: TGTGCCATCAGGGGCGGGAGGCGGGAGGACGGCAATGAGCAGTTCTTC
CDR3 length: 18; D gene: .; V gene: TRBV5-1; clone size: once; J gene: TRBJ1-4; CDR3 protein: CASSLRGARLPGDEKLFF; CDR3 DNA: TGCGCCAGCAGTCTACGAGGGGCCCGACTTCCGGGAGATGAAAAACTGTTTTTT